A single sample is the source of the 21 T cell receptor beta chains below, sequenced in a study of blood T cell repertoires in COVID-19. Clones were read by immunoSEQ multiplex PCR, and TCRdb kept only the in-frame ones, dropping some. The data contain roughly 190,000 clones, over 70% of them singletons. Material: peripheral blood. These receptors were taken from a man in his fifties with active or convalescent COVID-19.

This clone was found a few times. This sequence joins TRBV5-6 and TRBJ1-6; D not certain. V was clipped by 0 bases and J by 6 bases, with 10 bases between them. CDR3 length: 15 residues. Germline CDR1 SGHDT, CDR2 YYEEEE. As DNA, the CDR3 is TGTGCCAGCAGCTTGGGGCAGGTTCTTAATTCACCCCTCCACTTT. Its protein is CASSLGQVLNSPLHF.

This chain connects TRBV28 to TRBJ1-5; 8 bases map to TRBD1. This CDR3 has 12 amino acids. The germline gives CDR1 MDHEN, CDR2 SYDVKM. Here the CDR3 reads CAGQGGGQPQHF. The CDR3 DNA follows: TGTGCAGGACAGGGTGGCGGGCAGCCCCAGCATTTT.

Of note for this clone: Other nucleotide sequences in the sample specify the same CDR3. The chain has TRBV5-1 and TRBJ1-1, with 7 bases aligning to TRBD1. The V segment lost 2 bases and the J segment 1 base; nucleotides outside the gene matches: 5. Germline CDR1 is SGHRS and CDR2 is YFSETQ. CDR3 size: 15 residues. CDR3 region: CASSLRQGGNTEAFF. The CDR3 DNA is TGCGCCAGCAGCTTACGACAGGGAGGGAACACTGAAGCTTTCTTT.

By frequency in the sample, this clone is medium-sized. The V and J genes are TRBV27 and TRBJ2-7; no definite D call. Per germline, CDR1 MNHEY and CDR2 SMNVEV (reference sequence). The CDR3 is 13 residues long. Trimming removed 3 bases from V and 3 bases from J, with 9 bases in between. The CDR3: CASSFPPYYEQYF. CDR3 nucleotides: TGTGCCAGCAGTTTCCCTCCCTACTACGAGCAGTACTTC.

The chain links TRBV2 to TRBJ1-5; a weak D match, TRBD1 (6 bases). Trimming pared 1 base from V and 5 bases from J, leaving 21 bases between. The CDR3 length is 18 residues. Germline V lookup: CDR1 SNHLY, CDR2 FYNNEI. The CDR3 region is CASSEDLWGQGTDQPQHF. In DNA form, the CDR3 reads TGTGCCAGCAGTGAAGATCTATGGGGACAAGGGACCGATCAGCCCCAGCATTTT.

The V call is TRBV11-2, the J call TRBJ1-6; TRBD1 aligns across 8 bases. V was pared by 2 bases and J by 7 bases, with 4 bases of the junction left unmatched. The CDR3 has 15 amino acids. The V gene's germline CDR1 is SGHAT and CDR2 FQNNGV. The CDR3 bases are TGTGCCAGCAGCTTATCAGGGGGCAGAAATTCACCCCTCCACTTT. Translation: CASSLSGGRNSPLHF.

This clone was observed once. The rearrangement uses TRBV11-2 and TRBJ2-5; no reliable D call. Germline loops: CDR1 SGHAT, CDR2 FQNNGV. The CDR3 extends over 13 amino acids. V lost 7 bases and J 5 bases, leaving 14 bases between the germline ends. In DNA, the CDR3 is TGTGCCAGCACCTTCCGTTTCTTCGAGACCCAGTACTTC. Translated, it gives CASTFRFFETQYF.

This chain connects TRBV7-2 to TRBJ2-7; 8 bases fit TRBD1. Germline V gene lookup returns CDR1 SGHTA and CDR2 FQGNSA. After removal of 6 bases from V and 4 bases from J, the junction contained 8 bases not matched to a gene. The CDR3 contains 14 residues. CDR3: CASSSRGLWYEQYF. Here the CDR3 DNA reads TGTGCCAGCAGTTCCAGGGGGCTCTGGTACGAGCAGTACTTC.

The V call is TRBV28, the J call TRBJ1-2; 8 positions agree with TRBD1. The CDR3 is 16 residues long. Losses at the gene ends were 6 bases for V and 4 bases for J; bases not matched to a gene: 13. Germline-derived CDR1 and CDR2 are MDHEN and SYDVKM. CDR3 region: CASSSGAGGDSYGYTF. The CDR3 DNA sequence: TGTGCCAGCAGCTCCGGGGCAGGGGGCGATAGCTATGGCTACACCTTC.

This sequence joins TRBV4-3 and TRBJ1-3, with D possibly matching TRBD1 (6 bases). The CDR3 length is 16 residues. V lost 1 base, J lost 2 bases, and 12 bases lay in between. Per germline, CDR1 LGHNA and CDR2 YSLEER. Written as DNA, the CDR3 is TGCGCCAGCAGCCAAGTCGCGGGGGCGCCTGGAAACACCATATATTTT. This translates into CASSQVAGAPGNTIYF.

The V gene is TRBV5-1, the J gene TRBJ1-1, with D uncertain. Germline CDR1 and CDR2: SGHRS and YFSETQ. The germline V and J ends were trimmed by 6 bases and 5 bases, with 14 bases remaining between them. This CDR3 region has 13 residues. As DNA, the CDR3 is TGCGCCAGCACTCGCCTCGAGAGTACTGAAGCTTTCTTT. Its protein product is CASTRLESTEAFF.

V usage is TRBV29-1 and J usage is TRBJ1-1; TRBD1 aligns across 9 bases. Germline V gene sequence: CDR1 SQVTM, CDR2 ANQGSEA. The ends lost 7 bases at V and 11 bases at J; junction bases unmatched: 8. This CDR3 is 11 amino acids long. The DNA for the CDR3 is TGCAGCGGGAACAGGGGGCTAACCGCTTTCTTT. This codes for CSGNRGLTAFF.

V and J are TRBV5-1 and TRBJ1-1; 9 bases match TRBD1. V dropped 7 bases and J dropped 2; count of bases not matched to a gene: 9. This CDR3 has 15 residues. Germline V gene sequence: CDR1 SGHRS, CDR2 YFSETQ. The chain's CDR3 is CASHRGPGLNTEAFF. As DNA, the CDR3 is TGCGCCAGCCACAGGGGGCCTGGTCTTAACACTGAAGCTTTCTTT.

V usage is TRBV19 and J usage is TRBJ2-2; TRBD2 matches 13 bases. The germline CDR1 and CDR2 sequences are LNHDA and SQIVND (reference sequence). The CDR3 sequence is 16 residues long. Trimming at V came to 7 bases and at J to 3 bases, leaving 5 bases not matched to a gene. DNA of the CDR3: TGTGCCAGTAAGGGACTAGCGGGACCTTACACCGGGGAGCTGTTTTTT. It specifies CASKGLAGPYTGELFF.

This clone was seen a few times. This chain links TRBV15 with TRBJ2-7; D may be TRBD1 (5 bases). Trimming stripped 2 bases from V and 5 bases from J, with 19 bases between. CDR3 size: 16 residues. Per the germline V gene, CDR1 is LNHNV and CDR2 is YYDKDF (reference sequence). In DNA, the CDR3 is TGTGCCACCAGCAGAAAACTGACAGTTTCGAATGACGAGCAGTACTTC. Translation: CATSRKLTVSNDEQYF.

A few counts support this clone. The V gene is TRBV7-9, the J gene TRBJ1-4; tentatively, D is TRBD1 (5 bases). The germline gives CDR1 SEHNR, CDR2 FQNEAQ (reference sequence). This CDR3 has 15 residues. Between the trimmed V and J ends, which lost 1 base and 8 bases, there was a span of 14 bases. This CDR3 is CASSLGVQGWEKLFF. Written as DNA, the CDR3 is TGTGCCAGCAGCTTAGGGGTTCAGGGTTGGGAAAAACTGTTTTTT.

This rearrangement joins TRBV28 to TRBJ1-1; no firm D call. CDR3 size: 14 residues. The V gene's germline CDR1 is MDHEN and CDR2 SYDVKM. The V end lost 6 bases, the J end lost 1 base, and 12 bases lay between the germline ends. The DNA for the CDR3 is TGTGCCAGCAGAGTTGAGGCGGGGAACACTGAAGCTTTCTTT. Protein: CASRVEAGNTEAFF.

The rearrangement uses TRBV11-2 and TRBJ2-1, with 7 nucleotides matching TRBD2. The CDR3 has 15 residues. The germline gives CDR1 SGHAT, CDR2 FQNNGV. V was pared by 0 bases and J by 7 bases, with 6 bases of the junction left unmatched. The CDR3 sequence is CASSLDLGRGNEQFF. In DNA, the CDR3 is TGTGCCAGCAGCTTAGATCTTGGGAGGGGTAATGAGCAGTTCTTC.

This chain links TRBV5-1 with TRBJ2-1; 11 nucleotides agree with TRBD2. The CDR3 has 15 residues. Unmatched junction bases numbered 3, after V lost 0 bases and J lost 7 bases. CDR1 and CDR2 (germline): SGHRS, YFSETQ. The CDR3 coding sequence is TGCGCCAGCAGCTTGGTGGCTAGCGGGAGGAATGAGCAGTTCTTC. This translates into CASSLVASGRNEQFF.

About this clone: This sample includes further DNA sequences coding for the same CDR3. The rearrangement joins TRBV18 to TRBJ1-5; D gene unclear. There are 12 residues in the CDR3. Trimming removed 1 base from V and 5 bases from J, with 3 bases in between. The germline V gene has CDR1 KGHSH and CDR2 LQKENI. The CDR3 region is CASSPRDQPQHF. The CDR3 nucleotides read TGTGCCAGCTCACCACGCGATCAGCCCCAGCATTTT. The whole variable domain, filled in from reference TRBV18 and TRBJ1-5, reads NAGVMQNPRHLVRRRGQEARLRCSPMKGHSHVYWYRQLPEEGLKFMVYLQKENIIDESGMPKERFSAEFPKEGPSILRIQQVVRGDSAAYFCASSPRDQPQHFGDGTRLSIL.

The chain couples TRBV10-3 to TRBJ1-1; perhaps TRBD1 as D (5 bases). Germline V gene lookup returns CDR1 ENHRY and CDR2 SYGVKD. CDR3 length equals 14 residues. V dropped 0 bases and J dropped 7 bases, with 12 bases sitting between them. In DNA, the CDR3 is TGTGCCATCAGTGAGTCGATAACGGGACTTGAAGCTTTCTTT. Protein product: CAISESITGLEAFF.